This entry lists 5 T cell receptor beta chains sequenced from one sample in a study of T cell repertoires in cytomegalovirus infection. Their cognate antigens are unknown. TCRdb redid the calling of the reads with MiXCR, one entry per CDR3 protein. The data contain about 78,000 distinct CDR3 sequences, around 42% of them singletons. Sample: CD8+ T cells from cultured PBMCs, taken from culture after CMV antigen stimulation. These receptors were taken from a human donor in good health (CMV status not recorded). Some clones in this sample may be carry-over from other donors' samples.

This chain joins TRBV29-1 and TRBJ2-7; D might be TRBD1 (6 bases). Between the trimmed V and J ends, which lost 1 base and 0 bases, there was a span of 10 bases. This CDR3 spans 14 amino acids. Germline CDR1 reads SQVTM; CDR2 reads ANQGSEA. Here the CDR3 reads CSVEAGTNSYEQYF. In nucleotides, the CDR3 is TGCAGCGTTGAAGCCGGGACAAACTCCTACGAGCAGTACTTC.

The chain joins TRBV27 to TRBJ1-5; D not resolved. CDR3 length: 12 residues. Germline CDR1 reads MNHEY; CDR2 reads SMNVEV (reference sequence). Trimming removed 6 bases from V and 2 bases from J, with 5 bases in between. The CDR3 DNA reads as TGTGCCAGCAGCCGGCGCAATCAGCCCCAGCATTTT. Encoded protein: CASSRRNQPQHF.

This clonotype was detected only a few times. The chain joins TRBV11-2 to TRBJ2-7, with TRBD2 identical over 12 bases. Germline lookup yields CDR1 SGHAT and CDR2 FQNNGV. This CDR3 contains 18 residues. V was clipped by 5 bases and J by 2 bases; unmatched bases: 13. This CDR3 reads CASSLYLTSGGPTYEQYF. Here the CDR3 DNA reads TGTGCCAGCAGCCTCTACCTGACTAGCGGGGGACCTACCTACGAGCAGTACTTC.

This clonotype has a handful of counts. V gene TRBV6-6 combines with J gene TRBJ2-2, with TRBD1 as a possible D gene (6 bases). This CDR3 spans 17 amino acids. Trimming cost V 0 bases and J 1 base, with 12 bases left between them. Germline V gene sequence: CDR1 MNHNY, CDR2 SVGAGI (reference sequence). CDR3 region: CASSYSRTEMNTGELFF. CDR3 sequence (DNA): TGTGCCAGCAGTTACTCCCGGACAGAGATGAACACCGGGGAGCTGTTTTTT.

This clonotype was observed a few times. The chain uses TRBV7-2 and TRBJ1-5; no firm D call. V shed 2 bases and J shed 3 bases, with 11 bases lying between them. Germline values: CDR1 SGHTA, CDR2 FQGNSA. The CDR3 totals 15 residues. The CDR3 protein is CASSLREATNQPQHF. The CDR3 nucleotides are TGTGCCAGCAGCTTACGCGAGGCTACCAATCAGCCCCAGCATTTT.